The 21 T cell receptor beta chains presented below share a single source sample, sequenced in a study of T cell changes during pregnancy in multiple sclerosis. Sequencing was performed with immunoSEQ multiplex PCR; in TCRdb, only in-frame clones are kept and a portion is missing. Of about 41,000 clones listed, about 92% are singletons. Sequenced material: CD8+ T cells from peripheral blood mononuclear cells, taken in the first trimester of pregnancy. These receptors originate from a female donor with multiple sclerosis, enrolled in a pregnancy study.

The V gene is TRBV2, the J gene TRBJ2-3; D possibly corresponds to TRBD2 (6 bases). CDR3 length: 16 residues. Germline CDR1 is SNHLY and CDR2 is FYNNEI. V was shortened by 7 bases and J by 4 bases, with 21 bases between the two germline ends. CDR3 protein: CASTINTVWEADTQYF. In DNA, the CDR3 is TGTGCCAGCACGATCAACACCGTGTGGGAGGCAGATACGCAGTATTTT. Supplemented by reference TRBV2 and TRBJ2-3, the full variable domain reads EPEVTQTPSHQVTQMGQEVILRCVPISNHLYFYWYRQILGQKVEFLVSFYNNEISEKSEIFDDQFSVERPDGSNFTLKIRSTKLEDSAMYFCASTINTVWEADTQYFGPGTRLTVL.

The rearrangement joins TRBV7-3 to TRBJ2-1, with 14 nucleotides matching TRBD2. Trimming took 2 bases from V and 2 from J; bases not matched to a gene: 2. CDR3 length: 17 residues. Germline CDR1 and CDR2: SGHTA and FQGTGA. CDR3 in amino acids: CASSLGLAGGTYNEQFF. The DNA for the CDR3 is TGTGCCAGCAGCTTAGGACTAGCGGGGGGAACCTACAATGAGCAGTTCTTC.

This chain uses TRBV29-1 with TRBJ1-2; D gene unclear. V gave up 7 bases and J gave up 1 base, with 10 bases separating them. In germline, CDR1 is SQVTM, CDR2 ANQGSEA. There are 12 residues in the CDR3. CDR3 protein: CSAEGFNYGYTF. The DNA for the CDR3 is TGCAGCGCCGAGGGATTTAACTATGGCTACACCTTC.

This chain connects TRBV7-6 to TRBJ2-3; a weak D match, TRBD1 (6 bases). V lost 11 bases and J 1 base, leaving 13 bases between the germline ends. Per germline, CDR1 SGHVS and CDR2 FNYEAQ. The CDR3 has 13 amino acids. The CDR3 DNA sequence: TGTGCCGCAGGGGCCACTCGCACAGATACGCAGTATTTT. Residues: CAAGATRTDTQYF.

The chain recombines TRBV11-3 with TRBJ1-3; D perhaps matches TRBD1 (5 bases). The CDR3 is 15 amino acids. The germline CDR1 and CDR2 sequences are SGHNT and YENEEA. V lost 1 base and J lost 4, with 11 bases in between. CDR3: CASSLAQGLGNTIYF. CDR3 nucleotide sequence: TGTGCCAGCAGCTTAGCCCAGGGTCTCGGAAACACCATATATTTT.

V gene TRBV21-1 combines with J gene TRBJ2-1; the table's D call, TRBD1, has no DNA check behind it. TRBV21-1 is given as a pseudogene. This CDR3 spans 19 amino acids. CDR3 in DNA: TGTGCCAGCAGGCTTGCCGGATCAGCCGGGACAGGGTCCTACAATGAGCAGTTCTTC. This encodes CASRLAGSAGTGSYNEQFF.

The chain has TRBV30 and TRBJ1-1, with TRBD1 matching over 8 bases. This CDR3 is built from 18 residues. Germline V gene sequence: CDR1 GTSNPN, CDR2 SVGIG (reference sequence). Germline trimming cut 3 bases from V and 0 bases from J; bases unmatched to any gene: 15. For the CDR3, the DNA is TGTGCCTGGAGAATTTTGCCGGGACAGGCTTTTATGAACACTGAAGCTTTCTTT. It translates to CAWRILPGQAFMNTEAFF.

V usage is TRBV7-6 and J usage is TRBJ2-1, with D tentatively TRBD1 (6 bases). Between the trimmed V and J ends, which lost 3 bases and 0 bases, there was a span of 27 bases. Looked up from germline, CDR1 is SGHVS and CDR2 is FNYEAQ. There are 21 residues in the CDR3. In nucleotides, the CDR3 is TGTGCCAGCAGCTTGATTCGACAGGCCACCTCGTTATCTAGCTCCTACAATGAGCAGTTCTTC. It encodes CASSLIRQATSLSSSYNEQFF.

The chain is built from TRBV19 and TRBJ1-5; D might be TRBD1 (6 bases). V gave up 5 bases and J gave up 2 bases, with 13 bases separating them. Germline assignment: CDR1 LNHDA and CDR2 SQIVND (reference sequence). The CDR3 consists of 15 residues. The CDR3 coding sequence is TGTGCCAGTAGTTTTACAGGGTCAGGCAATCAGCCCCAGCATTTT. Amino acid sequence: CASSFTGSGNQPQHF.

V is TRBV6-4 and J is TRBJ2-1; D uncertain. V dropped 8 bases and J dropped 13 bases, with 9 bases sitting between them. CDR1 MRHNA and CDR2 SNTAGT come from the germline V gene. This CDR3 is built from 9 residues. The CDR3 DNA sequence: TGTGCCAGCTCACTTTTTCAGTTCTTC. Translated: CASSLFQFF.

The chain carries TRBV11-2 and TRBJ2-1, with 7 bases fitting TRBD2. Trimming removed 1 base from V and 1 base from J; junction bases left unmatched: 4. The CDR3 sequence is 16 residues long. Germline lookup yields CDR1 SGHAT and CDR2 FQNNGV. In nucleotides, the CDR3 is TGTGCCAGCAGCTTAGGGTCCGGGGGGTCCTACAATGAGCAGTTCTTC. It is translated as CASSLGSGGSYNEQFF.

The V gene is TRBV10-1, the J gene TRBJ2-7, with 9 positions matching TRBD1. Germline V gives CDR1 WNHNN, CDR2 SYGVQD (reference sequence). The CDR3 contains 13 residues. The trim removed 4 bases at V and 3 bases at J, leaving 1 base unmatched. The CDR3: CASSVDRGYEQYF. Here the CDR3 DNA reads TGCGCCAGCAGTGTGGACAGGGGCTACGAGCAGTACTTC.

A word on this clone: Within the sample, other DNA sequences also encode this same CDR3. V usage is TRBV9 and J usage is TRBJ1-1; D gene uncertain. The V and J ends lost 0 bases and 3 bases respectively, with 6 bases between them. CDR1 is SGDLS, CDR2 YYNGEE, per germline. The CDR3 loop spans 13 amino acids. CDR3 DNA sequence: TGTGCCAGCAGCGTAGGCGGGGACACTGAAGCTTTCTTT. This encodes CASSVGGDTEAFF. Together with reference TRBV9 and TRBJ1-1, the CDR3 gives the full variable domain: DSGVTQTPKHLITATGQRVTLRCSPRSGDLSVYWYQQSLDQGLQFLIQYYNGEERAKGNILERFSAQQFPDLHSELNLSSLELGDSALYFCASSVGGDTEAFFGQGTRLTVV.

The rearrangement links TRBV9 to TRBJ1-4; 8 nucleotides line up with TRBD1. Germline loops: CDR1 SGDLS, CDR2 YYNGEE. The CDR3 has 14 amino acids. Trimming took 2 bases from V and 6 from J; bases not matched to a gene: 3. The DNA for the CDR3 is TGTGCCAGCAGCGTGGCAGGGGGCCATGAAAAACTGTTTTTT. Amino acids: CASSVAGGHEKLFF.

The chain carries TRBV9 and TRBJ2-2; TRBD2 matches 9 bases. The V segment lost 3 bases and the J segment 3 bases; nucleotides outside the gene matches: 6. The CDR3 totals 16 residues. The germline V gene has CDR1 SGDLS and CDR2 YYNGEE. The CDR3 nucleotides are TGTGCCAGCAGCGAAAGTCTAGCGGGGTACACCGGGGAGCTGTTTTTT. It encodes CASSESLAGYTGELFF. The variable domain in full, completed from reference TRBV9 and TRBJ2-2, reads DSGVTQTPKHLITATGQRVTLRCSPRSGDLSVYWYQQSLDQGLQFLIQYYNGEERAKGNILERFSAQQFPDLHSELNLSSLELGDSALYFCASSESLAGYTGELFFGEGSRLTVL.

In nucleotides, the CDR3 is TGTGCCAGCAGTTTATCAGAGTCCGGGGAGCTGTTTTTT. Translated, it gives CASSLSESGELFF. The V gene is TRBV27, the J gene TRBJ2-2, with D hard to call. The CDR3 length is 13 residues. V lost 0 bases to trimming and J lost 6 bases, with 5 bases between them. CDR1 MNHEY and CDR2 SMNVEV come from the germline V gene (reference sequence).

For the CDR3, the DNA is TGTGCCAGCAGCCTCGACAGGGGGCTTGGTAATGAGCAGTTCTTC. Its translation is CASSLDRGLGNEQFF. The chain has TRBV6-1 and TRBJ2-1; 10 nucleotides line up with TRBD1. The CDR3 is made up of 15 amino acids. V shed 6 bases, J shed 7 bases, and the junction held 9 bases outside the gene matches. Germline V gene data show CDR1 as MNHNS and CDR2 as SASEGT.

This chain uses TRBV4-1 with TRBJ2-7, with D possibly being TRBD1 (5 bases). The CDR3 has 14 amino acids. V lost 0 bases and J lost 5, with 11 bases in between. Germline V gene sequence: CDR1 MGHRA, CDR2 YSYEKL. CDR3 sequence reads: CASSQDIRENEQYF. The CDR3 DNA reads TGCGCCAGCAGCCAAGATATCAGGGAAAACGAGCAGTACTTC.

The rearrangement joins TRBV11-2 to TRBJ1-2; D is unresolved. Germline-derived CDR1 and CDR2 are SGHAT and FQNNGV. Trimming stripped 5 bases from V and 8 bases from J, with 21 bases between. This CDR3 has 15 amino acids. CDR3: CASSRAGGAVEGYTF. CDR3 nucleotides: TGTGCCAGCAGCCGGGCGGGTGGCGCCGTGGAGGGCTACACCTTC.

The CDR3 bases are TGTGCCAGCAGTTTGAACAGTTTCACTGAAGCTTTCTTT. Its protein product is CASSLNSFTEAFF. J is TRBJ1-1 and V is TRBV28, with D uncertain. The CDR3 length is 13 residues. Looked up from germline, CDR1 is MDHEN and CDR2 is SYDVKM. V was shortened by 3 bases and J by 4 bases, with 9 bases between the two germline ends. Combining the CDR3 with reference TRBV28 and TRBJ1-1 gives the whole variable domain DVKVTQSSRYLVKRTGEKVFLECVQDMDHENMFWYRQDPGLGLRLIYFSYDVKMKEKGDIPEGYSVSREKKERFSLILESASTNQTSMYLCASSLNSFTEAFFGQGTRLTVV.

J is TRBJ1-1 and V is TRBV9; 8 bases match TRBD1. Germline CDR1 SGDLS, CDR2 YYNGEE. The ends lost 0 bases at V and 0 bases at J; junction bases unmatched: 1. The CDR3 sequence is 15 residues long. The CDR3 loop reads CASSVGQGLNTEAFF. CDR3 DNA: TGTGCCAGCAGCGTAGGACAGGGGCTGAACACTGAAGCTTTCTTT. Full variable domain (remainder filled in from reference TRBV9 and TRBJ1-1): DSGVTQTPKHLITATGQRVTLRCSPRSGDLSVYWYQQSLDQGLQFLIQYYNGEERAKGNILERFSAQQFPDLHSELNLSSLELGDSALYFCASSVGQGLNTEAFFGQGTRLTVV.